This T cell receptor (beta chain) stems from a study of PD-1 blockade in classical Hodgkin lymphoma. Findings and caveats of the study: Still unresolved is the cause of the repertoire differences, which may be disease activity or prior therapy. Complete responders showed a baseline diversity that resembled the diversity of newly diagnosed patients. Compared with baseline, CD4+ but not CD8+ TCR diversity had risen significantly by C4D1.

Relapses following autologous stem cell transplantation were seen in all patients, with brentuximab vedotin exposure varying. Looked up from germline, CDR1 is SGHRS and CDR2 is YFSETQ. V shed 4 bases, J shed 6 bases, and the junction held 5 bases outside the gene matches. The CDR3 length is 14 residues. Data came from immunoSEQ multiplex PCR; TCRdb stores just in-frame clones and leaves some out. The sample lists 39,000 or so clones, 85% to 90% occurring once. On this clone: The antigen is undetermined.

The clonotype was recovered from a human donor with classical Hodgkin lymphoma. The chain joins TRBV5-1 to TRBJ1-5, with 9 nucleotides matching TRBD1. This specimen was peripheral blood mononuclear cells (PBMCs), taken before the second cycle of nivolumab. Here the CDR3 DNA reads TGCGCCAGCAGCCCCGGGACAGGGAGTCAGCCCCAGCATTTT. Amino acids: CASSPGTGSQPQHF.